This T cell receptor (beta chain) was profiled in a study of cytomegalovirus exposure and HLA in healthy donors. Notes on the study in general: Earlier analysis looked at TCR beta V segments, and most were productive about 87% or about 30% of the time. Accurate prediction of most subjects' HLA-A and HLA-B alleles from TCR beta sequences was reported. A classifier reportedly called cytomegalovirus status with high sensitivity and specificity. An assumption of roughly uniform sequencing depth across donors underlay the presence/absence analyses.

The CDR3 has 15 amino acids. V shed 0 bases and J shed 8 bases, with 13 bases lying between them. CDR1 is LGHNA, CDR2 YSLEER, per germline. As concerns this clone: Its antigen is undetermined.

The PCR employed 60 Vbeta primers together with 13 Jbeta primers. Assay: immunoSEQ multiplex PCR; the TCRdb copy retains only in-frame clones and omits some. The sample comprises roughly 78,000 clones, 65% to 80% of which are singletons, and less than 25% rests with the top ten. J is TRBJ1-4 and V is TRBV4-3; D is ambiguous. This TCR came from a man aged 35 to 55 in good health and CMV-seropositive. Sequencing input: PBMCs. Written as DNA, the CDR3 is TGCGCCAGCAGCCAAGACGGGTCCGGAGGGGAAAAACTGTTTTTT. Encoded protein: CASSQDGSGGEKLFF.